These 13 T cell receptor beta chains were all obtained from the same sample, sequenced in a study of T cell responses to AZD1222 COVID-19 vaccine. Produced via immunoSEQ multiplex PCR; TCRdb's table is partial and in-frame only. Of some 160,000 clones in the sample, 85% to 95% are singletons; the top ten hold roughly 1%. The material sequenced was peripheral blood, taken on day 0 of AZD1222 vaccination. Receptors were obtained from an adult in good health.

V and J are TRBV6-1 and TRBJ2-1, with 12 bases fitting TRBD2. After removal of 2 bases from V and 6 bases from J, the junction contained 8 bases not matched to a gene. Germline CDR1 and CDR2: MNHNS and SASEGT. CDR3 size: 17 residues. CDR3 DNA: TGTGCCAGCAGTGAACACCGACTAGCGGGGGCCCGCAATGAGCAGTTCTTC. Translation: CASSEHRLAGARNEQFF.

This clone has more than one count but fewer than ten. V gene TRBV5-5 combines with J gene TRBJ2-4; TRBD1 agrees at 11 bases. V trimming: 4 bases; J trimming: 2 bases; junction bases outside the gene matches: 5. CDR1 and CDR2 (germline): SGHKS, YYEKEE (reference sequence). This CDR3 has 16 residues. CDR3 in DNA: TGTGCCAGCAGCCCCGGACAGGGGGCTTCCAAAAACATTCAGTACTTC. Translated: CASSPGQGASKNIQYF.

This chain links TRBV19 with TRBJ1-6; D call uncertain. CDR1 LNHDA and CDR2 SQIVND come from the germline V gene (reference sequence). V lost 9 bases and J 0 bases, leaving 6 bases between the germline ends. The CDR3 spans 13 residues. The CDR3 bases are TGTGCCAGCTCCTACTCCTATAATTCACCCCTCCACTTT. Translation gives CASSYSYNSPLHF.

The J gene is TRBJ2-1, the V gene TRBV27, with TRBD1 as a possible D gene (5 bases). The CDR3 is 13 residues long. The germline gives CDR1 MNHEY, CDR2 SMNVEV (reference sequence). With 5 bases removed from V and 5 bases from J, the gap between germline ends came to 10 bases. CDR3 in DNA: TGTGCCAGCAGTGAGGACACCAACAATGAGCAGTTCTTC. Protein sequence: CASSEDTNNEQFF.

The V call is TRBV9, the J call TRBJ1-2; no clear D gene. Trimming took 6 bases from V and 2 from J, leaving 11 bases between them. Germline CDR1 SGDLS, CDR2 YYNGEE. CDR3 length: 13 amino acids. The CDR3 DNA reads as TGTGCCAGCAACCAGGTGGGGAACTATGGCTACACCTTC. Translation: CASNQVGNYGYTF. Based on the CDR3 plus reference TRBV9 and TRBJ1-2, the full variable domain is DSGVTQTPKHLITATGQRVTLRCSPRSGDLSVYWYQQSLDQGLQFLIQYYNGEERAKGNILERFSAQQFPDLHSELNLSSLELGDSALYFCASNQVGNYGYTFGSGTRLTVV.

This chain connects TRBV7-3 to TRBJ1-1; D is possibly TRBD1 (6 bases). Germline CDR1 reads SGHTA; CDR2 reads FQGTGA. Trimming stripped 2 bases from V and 12 bases from J, with 13 bases between. This CDR3 is 12 amino acids long. The CDR3 DNA sequence: TGTGCCAGCAGCTTATCTGGGGGGCAACCTTTCTTT. Its protein product is CASSLSGGQPFF. The whole variable domain, filled in from reference TRBV7-3 and TRBJ1-1, reads GAGVSQTPSNKVTEKGKYVELRCDPISGHTALYWYRQSLGQGPEFLIYFQGTGAADDSGLPNDRFFAVRPEGSVSTLKIQRTERGDSAVYLCASSLSGGQPFFGQGTRLTVV.

The rearrangement uses TRBV27 and TRBJ2-7; TRBD1 agrees at 10 bases. CDR1 and CDR2 (germline): MNHEY, SMNVEV (reference sequence). This CDR3 contains 15 residues. The V segment lost 3 bases and the J segment 3 bases; nucleotides outside the gene matches: 5. This CDR3 is CASSFGQGGFYEQYF. The CDR3, as DNA: TGTGCCAGCAGTTTTGGACAGGGGGGATTCTACGAGCAGTACTTC.

The table lists this clone with a count of one. This chain uses TRBV16 with TRBJ1-1, with D unresolved. From germline, CDR1 is KGHSY and CDR2 FQNENV. V was trimmed by 0 bases and J by 0 bases, leaving 5 bases between them. The CDR3 covers 14 residues. This chain's CDR3 is CASSQSWVNTEAFF. The CDR3 DNA follows: TGTGCCAGCAGCCAATCGTGGGTGAACACTGAAGCTTTCTTT. The full variable domain, rest sourced from reference TRBV16 and TRBJ1-1, is GEEVAQTPKHLVRGEGQKAKLYCAPIKGHSYVFWYQQVLKNEFKFLISFQNENVFDETGMPKERFSAKCLPNSPCSLEIQATKLEDSAVYFCASSQSWVNTEAFFGQGTRLTVV.

CDR3 nucleotides: TGTGCCAGCAGTGACTCGGGGGGCGATTCCTACAATGAGCAGTTCTTC. This gives the protein CASSDSGGDSYNEQFF. V usage is TRBV6-4 and J usage is TRBJ2-1; either TRBD1 or TRBD2 may supply D (6 bases each). Germline assignment: CDR1 MRHNA and CDR2 SNTAGT. V was shortened by 0 bases and J by 1 base, with 10 bases between the two germline ends. The CDR3 sequence is 16 residues long.

This clone was seen once. The chain uses TRBV6-4 and TRBJ2-7, with D possibly matching TRBD1 (5 bases). Germline V CDR1 and CDR2: MRHNA, SNTAGT. This CDR3 region has 14 residues. V was shortened by 8 bases and J by 5 bases, with 19 bases between the two germline ends. The CDR3 bases are TGTGCCAGCGCGACCGACAGAGAACTTCACGAGCAGTACTTC. Translated: CASATDRELHEQYF.

V is TRBV2 and J is TRBJ2-5; 11 bases map to TRBD2. The CDR3 has 16 amino acids. Germline V gene data show CDR1 as SNHLY and CDR2 as FYNNEI. V dropped 3 bases and J dropped 5; count of bases not matched to a gene: 8. The CDR3 region is CASSEGGTSGRETQYF. CDR3 DNA sequence: TGTGCCAGCAGTGAGGGGGGGACTAGCGGCCGGGAGACCCAGTACTTC.

This chain joins TRBV18 and TRBJ1-2, with D possibly TRBD1 on 6 matching bases. The CDR3 has 13 amino acids. Germline V CDR1 and CDR2: KGHSH, LQKENI. V lost 4 bases and J lost 7, with 13 bases in between. CDR3 DNA sequence: TGTGCCAGCTCACAGCCCCAGGGGTCTGGCTACACCTTC. This translates into CASSQPQGSGYTF.

Written as DNA, the CDR3 is TGTGCCAGCAGTTTACTAAGGGTGAATGGCTACACCTTC. Protein: CASSLLRVNGYTF. The chain joins TRBV12-3 or TRBV12-4 to TRBJ1-2; D remains ambiguous. The CDR3 sequence is 13 residues long. V lost 2 bases and J 6 bases, leaving 10 bases between the germline ends.